Listed here is a single T cell receptor beta chain. This specimen belongs to a study of technical replicates of blood from a handful of donors. Using immunoSEQ multiplex PCR, the repertoire was profiled, and TCRdb retains in-frame clones only, with some absent. The table lists approximately 9,000 clones, roughly 91% of them singletons. J gave up 1 base and V 5 bases, and 5 bases lay outside the gene matches. The CDR3 consists of 15 residues. CDR1 is SGHVS, CDR2 FQNEAQ, per germline. Sequenced sample: PBMCs. The source of this sequence is a human donor in good health. V and J are TRBV7-8 and TRBJ2-7, with TRBD2 identical over 10 bases. The CDR3 reads CASSLLAGRSYEQYF. DNA for the CDR3: TGTGCCAGCAGCCTACTAGCGGGACGGTCCTACGAGCAGTACTTC.